Shown below are 22 T cell receptor beta chains from a single sample sequenced in a study of neurological immune-mediated disorders. TCRdb re-called the 5' RACE reads with MiXCR, one entry per CDR3 protein. The sample has 45,000 to 55,000 distinct CDR3 sequences; approximately 3.5% are singletons. The specimen sequenced was PBMCs. These receptors came from a man aged 40-49 years with multiple sclerosis.

This clonotype was counted at least ten times. This sequence joins TRBV7-2 and TRBJ2-4; 7 positions agree with TRBD1. The CDR3 contains 13 residues. Germline CDR1 reads SGHTA; CDR2 reads FQGNSA. The V segment lost 5 bases and the J segment 5 bases; nucleotides outside the gene matches: 3. The CDR3 DNA reads TGTGCCAGCAGCCGGGACAGCGAAAACATTCAGTACTTC. Its protein product is CASSRDSENIQYF.

Regarding this clonotype: A much larger clonotype is one base distant, so this may be a read error. This sequence joins TRBV20-1 and TRBJ1-4, with unresolved D. The CDR3 has 12 amino acids. With 3 bases removed from V and 4 bases from J, the gap between germline ends came to 6 bases. Germline assignment: CDR1 DFQATT and CDR2 SNEGSKA (reference sequence). In nucleotides, the CDR3 is TGCAGTGCTAGTAAAAGTAATGAAAAACTGTTTTTT. Amino acids: CSASKSNEKLFF.

This clonotype was counted many times. The chain recombines TRBV6-6 with TRBJ2-1; unclear D gene. Trimming took 2 bases from V and 5 from J, leaving 7 bases between them. The CDR3 is made up of 13 amino acids. Germline loops: CDR1 MNHNY, CDR2 SVGAGI (reference sequence). CDR3: CASSYVRDNEQFF. CDR3 bases: TGTGCCAGCAGTTACGTCCGGGACAATGAGCAGTTCTTC.

This clonotype was seen repeatedly, ten times or more. V gene TRBV7-2 combines with J gene TRBJ2-7; D is unclear. Per the germline V gene, CDR1 is SGHTA and CDR2 is FQGNSA. The CDR3 length is 14 residues. The V and J ends lost 1 base and 4 bases respectively, with 11 bases between them. The CDR3 is CASSLGFRGYEQYF. In DNA, the CDR3 is TGTGCCAGCAGCTTAGGTTTTCGTGGGTACGAGCAGTACTTC.

The chain combines TRBV7-9 with TRBJ2-3; D is unclear. V dropped 1 base and J dropped 3 bases, with 11 bases sitting between them. This CDR3 has 15 residues. The V gene's germline CDR1 is SEHNR and CDR2 FQNEAQ (reference sequence). In DNA, the CDR3 is TGTGCCAGCAGCTTAGGTCCTAGTGCGACAGATACGCAGTATTTT. This encodes CASSLGPSATDTQYF.

This clonotype was seen at least ten times. The chain links TRBV5-1 to TRBJ2-3, with D unresolved. Trimming pared 0 bases from V and 4 bases from J, leaving 6 bases between. The CDR3 is 13 amino acids. Germline V lookup: CDR1 SGHRS, CDR2 YFSETQ. CDR3 in amino acids: CASSLAAPDTQYF. CDR3 coding DNA: TGCGCCAGCAGCTTGGCTGCCCCAGATACGCAGTATTTT.

This clonotype was seen at least ten times. This chain connects TRBV6-5 to TRBJ2-4; D is uncertain. Trimming stripped 6 bases from V and 1 base from J, with 10 bases between. The CDR3 contains 14 residues. CDR1 and CDR2 from the germline V gene are MNHEY and SVGAGI. CDR3 in amino acids: CASRTLGAKNIQYF. The CDR3 bases are TGTGCCAGCAGGACACTGGGGGCCAAAAACATTCAGTACTTC.

In its sample, this clonotype was seen many times. The chain links TRBV12-3 or TRBV12-4 to TRBJ1-3; possible D gene TRBD1, 6 bases. Trimming stripped 7 bases from V and 2 bases from J, with 18 bases between. The CDR3 loop spans 16 amino acids. The CDR3, as DNA: TGTGCCAGCACCACCCCTCTCAGGGGCCCTGGAAACACCATATATTTT. Translation gives CASTTPLRGPGNTIYF.

This clonotype was recorded at least ten times. The chain recombines TRBV5-1 with TRBJ1-5; D uncertain. Trimming removed 2 bases at V and 1 base at J, with 4 bases between. This CDR3 is 13 amino acids long. Germline CDR1 is SGHRS and CDR2 is YFSETQ. The CDR3 region is CASSFGSNQPQHF. CDR3 bases: TGCGCCAGCAGCTTTGGAAGCAATCAGCCCCAGCATTTT. Full variable domain (rest looked up from reference TRBV5-1 and TRBJ1-5): KAGVTQTPRYLIKTRGQQVTLSCSPISGHRSVSWYQQTPGQGLQFLFEYFSETQRNKGNFPGRFSGRQFSNSRSEMNVSTLELGDSALYLCASSFGSNQPQHFGDGTRLSIL.

This clonotype was recorded at least ten times. The chain couples TRBV5-1 to TRBJ2-7; tentative D call: TRBD1 (5 bases). CDR3 length equals 15 residues. The V gene's germline CDR1 is SGHRS and CDR2 YFSETQ. Trimming shortened V by 0 bases and J by 2 bases, and 12 bases separated the two germline ends. Here the CDR3 reads CASSLANAGTYEQYF. For the CDR3, the DNA is TGCGCCAGCAGCTTGGCCAACGCAGGGACCTACGAGCAGTACTTC. Complete variable domain (other parts from reference TRBV5-1 and TRBJ2-7): KAGVTQTPRYLIKTRGQQVTLSCSPISGHRSVSWYQQTPGQGLQFLFEYFSETQRNKGNFPGRFSGRQFSNSRSEMNVSTLELGDSALYLCASSLANAGTYEQYFGPGTRLTVT.

The sample holds many counts of this clonotype. The chain uses TRBV5-1 and TRBJ2-2; D gene uncertain. V lost 0 bases and J lost 1, with 10 bases in between. The germline V gene has CDR1 SGHRS and CDR2 YFSETQ. This CDR3 has 16 residues. The CDR3 DNA follows: TGCGCCAGCAGCTTGGAGGTGGGCTTGAACACCGGGGAGCTGTTTTTT. It yields the protein CASSLEVGLNTGELFF.

This clonotype was counted many times. The gene calls are TRBV5-1 and TRBJ2-7; either TRBD1 or TRBD2 may supply D (5 bases each). Germline lookup yields CDR1 SGHRS and CDR2 YFSETQ. V was trimmed by 0 bases and J by 2 bases, leaving 9 bases between them. This CDR3 has 14 residues. The CDR3 here is CASSLGDVTYEQYF. The CDR3 bases are TGCGCCAGCAGCTTGGGGGACGTAACCTACGAGCAGTACTTC.

This clonotype was counted many times. The V call is TRBV7-3, the J call TRBJ2-3, with 9 positions matching TRBD2. The V and J ends lost 3 bases and 1 base, in that order; junction bases with no gene match: 2. This CDR3 is 15 amino acids long. CDR1 and CDR2 (germline): SGHTA, FQGTGA. The DNA for the CDR3 is TGTGCCAGCAGCTTCTTAGCGGGGGGCACAGATACGCAGTATTTT. Protein sequence: CASSFLAGGTDTQYF.

This clonotype was counted at least ten times. CDR3 sequence reads: CSARTTSLQVTQYF. The CDR3 DNA is TGCAGTGCCCGTACGACCAGTCTACAAGTTACCCAGTACTTC. The chain uses TRBV20-1 and TRBJ2-5; D is unresolved. In germline, CDR1 is DFQATT, CDR2 SNEGSKA (reference sequence). V lost 6 bases, J lost 8 bases, and 22 bases lay in between. The CDR3 is 14 amino acids.

This clonotype was recorded at least ten times. The chain is built from TRBV5-1 and TRBJ1-1, with no clear D. V gave up 5 bases and J gave up 4 bases, with 18 bases separating them. CDR3 length: 15 amino acids. Germline CDR1 SGHRS, CDR2 YFSETQ. This chain's CDR3 is CASRPPGAEVTEAFF. The CDR3 DNA is TGCGCCAGCAGACCACCGGGAGCTGAAGTCACTGAAGCTTTCTTT.

This clonotype showed up many times. V usage is TRBV10-3 and J usage is TRBJ2-7, with TRBD1 identical over 10 bases. CDR1 and CDR2 (germline): ENHRY, SYGVKD. Trimming at V came to 9 bases and at J to 1 base, leaving 15 bases not matched to a gene. This CDR3 comprises 17 residues. CDR3 nucleotide sequence: TGTGCCATTCGTTTGGGGCCGGGACAGGGGACTTCCTACGAGCAGTACTTC. Translating it yields CAIRLGPGQGTSYEQYF.

This clonotype appeared many times. This chain joins TRBV29-1 and TRBJ2-7; 7 bases match TRBD1. This CDR3 has 13 amino acids. Germline V gene lookup returns CDR1 SQVTM and CDR2 ANQGSEA. The V and J ends lost 7 bases and 2 bases, in that order; junction bases with no gene match: 8. Here the CDR3 reads CSAATGSTYEQYF. CDR3 bases: TGCAGCGCCGCGACAGGGTCTACCTACGAGCAGTACTTC.

CDR3 sequence: CASSPPAGGSTDTQYF. The DNA of the CDR3 is TGTGCCAGCAGCCCTCCAGCGGGGGGGAGCACAGATACGCAGTATTTT. The V call is TRBV3-1, the J call TRBJ2-3, with 10 positions matching TRBD2. The germline V gene encodes CDR1 LGHDT and CDR2 YNNKEL (reference sequence). This CDR3 contains 16 residues. The V and J ends lost 4 bases and 0 bases, in that order; junction bases with no gene match: 4.

This clonotype was seen repeatedly, ten times or more. This sequence joins TRBV3-1 and TRBJ2-1, with D possibly TRBD1 on 6 matching bases. V gave up 0 bases and J gave up 8 bases, with 17 bases separating them. CDR3 size: 16 residues. Germline CDR1 and CDR2: LGHDT and YNNKEL (reference sequence). The CDR3 region has the DNA TGTGCCAGCAGCCAAGAATTGGGCAGGGGTGTGGATGAGCAGTTCTTC. Translating it yields CASSQELGRGVDEQFF.

Ten or more counts support this clonotype. This chain connects TRBV5-1 to TRBJ1-4; 9 nucleotides agree with TRBD1. The V gene end was trimmed by 4 bases and the J gene end by 8 bases; junction bases not matched to a gene: 12. The CDR3 runs 16 residues. Germline CDR1 SGHRS, CDR2 YFSETQ. The CDR3: CASSQTPGQGSEKLFF. CDR3 DNA: TGCGCCAGCAGCCAAACCCCGGGACAGGGATCAGAAAAACTGTTTTTT.

This clonotype came up many times. The chain carries TRBV20-1 and TRBJ1-5; no clear D gene. From germline, CDR1 is DFQATT and CDR2 SNEGSKA (reference sequence). The V end was cut by 3 bases, the J end by 6 bases, with 9 bases between. This CDR3 has 12 residues. The DNA for the CDR3 is TGCAGTGCTAGGAGGAAAAGTCAGCCCCAGCATTTT. Translation gives CSARRKSQPQHF.

In regard to this clonotype: With a much larger clone just one base away, this may be a read error. This chain joins TRBV12-3 or TRBV12-4 and TRBJ2-5; weak D call: TRBD2 (6 bases). CDR3 length: 14 residues. V lost 3 bases and J lost 5, with 13 bases in between. CDR3 in amino acids: CASSFWKEGETQYF. For the CDR3, the DNA is TGTGCCAGCAGTTTTTGGAAGGAGGGGGAGACCCAGTACTTC.